The 2 T cell receptor beta chains presented below share a single source sample, sequenced in a study of lymphopenia after photon versus proton radiotherapy. Generated by immunoSEQ multiplex PCR, the TCRdb table keeps only in-frame clones and is missing some. The sample records some 64,000 clones, roughly 87% being singletons. Sequenced here: peripheral blood, sampled from a patient treated with proton-based radiotherapy. Receptor source: a man older than 75 with esophageal cancer.

The chain recombines TRBV4-2 with TRBJ2-1; 9 bases align to TRBD2. The ends lost 1 base at V and 8 bases at J; junction bases unmatched: 15. This CDR3 region has 18 residues. Per germline, CDR1 LGHNA and CDR2 YNFKEQ. DNA of the CDR3: TGTGCCAGCAGCCAAGGTAGTGAGGGACTAGCCAAGATTCATGAGCAGTTCTTC. Its protein is CASSQGSEGLAKIHEQFF.

The rearrangement joins TRBV29-1 to TRBJ1-2, with D unresolved. V lost 2 bases to trimming and J lost 6 bases, with 13 bases between them. The V gene's germline CDR1 is SQVTM and CDR2 ANQGSEA. CDR3 length: 13 residues. This CDR3 reads CSVEKLGGDGYTF. The CDR3 region has the DNA TGCAGCGTTGAAAAACTGGGTGGGGATGGCTACACCTTC.